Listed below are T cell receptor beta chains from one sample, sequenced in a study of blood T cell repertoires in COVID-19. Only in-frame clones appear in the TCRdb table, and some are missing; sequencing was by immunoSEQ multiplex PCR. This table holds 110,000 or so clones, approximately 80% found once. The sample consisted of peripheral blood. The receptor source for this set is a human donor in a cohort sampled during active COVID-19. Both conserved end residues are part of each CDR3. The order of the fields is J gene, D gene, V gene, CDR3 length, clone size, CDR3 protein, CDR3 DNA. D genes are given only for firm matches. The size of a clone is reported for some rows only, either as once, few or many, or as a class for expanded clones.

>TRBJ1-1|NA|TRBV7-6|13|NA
CASSSQENTEAFF
TGTGCCAGCAGCTCCCAGGAGAACACTGAAGCTTTCTTT
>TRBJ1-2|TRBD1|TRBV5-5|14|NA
CASSLRGTDYGYTF
TGTGCCAGCAGCTTGCGAGGGACAGACTATGGCTACACCTTC
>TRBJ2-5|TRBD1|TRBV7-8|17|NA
CASSLAGTGTLQETQYF
TGTGCCAGCAGCTTAGCGGGGACAGGTACCCTCCAAGAGACCCAGTACTTC
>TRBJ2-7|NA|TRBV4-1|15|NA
CASSQGTGSTYEQYF
TGCGCCAGCAGCCAAGGTACAGGAAGCACCTACGAGCAGTACTTC
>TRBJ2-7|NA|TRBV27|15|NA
CASSLTGHTSYEQYF
TGTGCCAGCAGTTTAACAGGACATACCTCCTACGAGCAGTACTTC
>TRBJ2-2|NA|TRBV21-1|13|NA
CASCRENTGELFF
TGTGCCAGTTGCAGGGAGAACACCGGGGAGCTGTTTTTT
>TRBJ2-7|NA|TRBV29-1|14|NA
CSVQSRRAAYEQYF
TGCAGCGTCCAGTCGCGGCGGGCGGCCTACGAGCAGTACTTC
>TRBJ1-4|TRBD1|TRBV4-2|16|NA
CASSQIRDRGNEKLFF
TGTGCCAGCAGCCAAATCCGGGACAGGGGTAATGAAAAACTGTTTTTT
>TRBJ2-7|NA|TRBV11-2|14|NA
CASSLEGQNYEQYF
TGTGCCAGCAGCTTAGAAGGACAGAACTACGAGCAGTACTTC
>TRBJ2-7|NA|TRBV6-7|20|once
CASSYLAKTSRGLWPYEQYF
TGTGCCAGCAGTTACTTAGCGAAGACTAGTCGGGGCTTATGGCCCTACGAGCAGTACTTC